The sequence of this T cell receptor beta chain was determined in a study of blood T cell repertoires in COVID-19. Turning to the study itself: The samples span acute and convalescent COVID-19 from the United States, Italy and Spain. Nucleic acid was either cDNA or gDNA, and it came from T cells, B-cell-depleted T cells, or PBMCs.

Original analysis: Using reference gene primer amplification, nucleated cell counts were estimated. TCRdb's copy holds only in-frame clones and misses some; the assay was immunoSEQ multiplex PCR. D and trimming come from the DNA, and the V and J calls and clone size come from that table. Counted here are about 220,000 clones, approximately 77% occurring once; the ten biggest clones make up 3.6%. CDR1 SGDLS and CDR2 YYNGEE come from the germline V gene. The CDR3 loop spans 13 amino acids. V was clipped by 5 bases and J by 7 bases, with 10 bases between them. Sequences were obtained from peripheral blood. V is TRBV9 and J is TRBJ1-6; D remains unclear. The receptor was derived from a woman aged 80 or older with acute or convalescent COVID-19. The CDR3 sequence: CASSTEKNSPLHF. For the CDR3, the DNA is TGTGCCAGCAGTACAGAGAAGAATTCACCCCTCCACTTT.